This T cell receptor beta chain originates from a study of siplizumab effects on memory and regulatory T cells. Study results and limitations: Just a small share of alloreactive clones was traced back to unstimulated subsets. A significant reduction in alloreactive sequences traceable to unstimulated CD4+ memory cells was produced by siplizumab. Naive T cells seemed more diverse than memory cells and seemed major alloresponse contributors. Proliferating CD4+ or CD8+ clones, roughly 75-97% of them, lacked an assignable naive or memory phenotype.

For this clone: No antigen is known for it.

Sequenced by immunoSEQ multiplex PCR; TCRdb stores in-frame clones only, minus some. The data show 99,000 or so clones, around 93% seen once. Germline V lookup: CDR1 SGHNT, CDR2 YYREEE (reference sequence). The CDR3 loop spans 16 amino acids. V was pared by 4 bases and J by 5 bases, with 9 bases of the junction left unmatched. The source of this sequence is a human donor in good health. Sequencing was done on a sample of CD4+ T cells sorted from blood. The V and J genes are TRBV5-4 and TRBJ1-6, with TRBD1 matching over 7 bases. The CDR3 bases are TGTGCCAGCAGCCGCGGGACAGTGAACCATAATTCACCCCTCCACTTT. It is translated as CASSRGTVNHNSPLHF.